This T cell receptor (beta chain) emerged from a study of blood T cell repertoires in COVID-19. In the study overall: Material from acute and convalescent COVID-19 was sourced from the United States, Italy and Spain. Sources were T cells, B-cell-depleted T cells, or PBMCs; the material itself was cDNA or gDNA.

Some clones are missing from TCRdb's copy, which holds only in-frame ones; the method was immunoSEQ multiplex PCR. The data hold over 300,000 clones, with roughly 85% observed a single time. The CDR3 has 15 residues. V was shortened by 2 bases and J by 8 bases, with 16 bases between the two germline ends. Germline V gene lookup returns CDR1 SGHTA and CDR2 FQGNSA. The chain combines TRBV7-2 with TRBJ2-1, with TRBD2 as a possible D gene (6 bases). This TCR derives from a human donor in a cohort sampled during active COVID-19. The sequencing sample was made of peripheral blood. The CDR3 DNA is TGTGCCAGCAGCTTACAAAGCGGGCTAATGGATGAGCAGTTCTTC. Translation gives CASSLQSGLMDEQFF.